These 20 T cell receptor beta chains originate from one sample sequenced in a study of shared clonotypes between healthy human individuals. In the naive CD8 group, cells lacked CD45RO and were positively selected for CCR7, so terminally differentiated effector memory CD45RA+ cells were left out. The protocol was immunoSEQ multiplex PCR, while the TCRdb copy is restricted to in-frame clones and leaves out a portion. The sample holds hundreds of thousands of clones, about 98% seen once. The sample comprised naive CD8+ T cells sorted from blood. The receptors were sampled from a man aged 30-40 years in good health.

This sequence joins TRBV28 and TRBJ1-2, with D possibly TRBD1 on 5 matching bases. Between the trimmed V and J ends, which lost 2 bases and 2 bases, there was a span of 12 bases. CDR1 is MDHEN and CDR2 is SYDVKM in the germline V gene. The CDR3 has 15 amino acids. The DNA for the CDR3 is TGTGCCAGCAGTTTAACGGGGACGAACAACTATGGCTACACCTTC. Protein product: CASSLTGTNNYGYTF.

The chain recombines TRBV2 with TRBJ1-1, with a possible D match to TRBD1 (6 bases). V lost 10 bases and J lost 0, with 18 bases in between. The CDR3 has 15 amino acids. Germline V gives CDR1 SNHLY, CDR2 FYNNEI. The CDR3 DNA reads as TGTGCCATCCCAACGGTGGACAGATTGAACACTGAAGCTTTCTTT. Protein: CAIPTVDRLNTEAFF. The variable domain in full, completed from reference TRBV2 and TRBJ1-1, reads EPEVTQTPSHQVTQMGQEVILRCVPISNHLYFYWYRQILGQKVEFLVSFYNNEISEKSEIFDDQFSVERPDGSNFTLKIRSTKLEDSAMYFCAIPTVDRLNTEAFFGQGTRLTVV.

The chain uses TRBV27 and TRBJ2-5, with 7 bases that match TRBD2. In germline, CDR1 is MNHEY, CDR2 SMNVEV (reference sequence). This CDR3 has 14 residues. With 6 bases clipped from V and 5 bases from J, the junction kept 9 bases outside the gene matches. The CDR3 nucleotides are TGTGCCAGCAGACAAGCGGGAACGCAGGAGACCCAGTACTTC. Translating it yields CASRQAGTQETQYF.

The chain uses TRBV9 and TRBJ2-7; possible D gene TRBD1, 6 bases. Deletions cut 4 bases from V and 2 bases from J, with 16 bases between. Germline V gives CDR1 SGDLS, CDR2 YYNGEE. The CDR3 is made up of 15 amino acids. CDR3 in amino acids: CASSPSRDIAYEQYF. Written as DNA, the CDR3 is TGTGCCAGCAGCCCCAGTCGGGACATTGCCTACGAGCAGTACTTC.

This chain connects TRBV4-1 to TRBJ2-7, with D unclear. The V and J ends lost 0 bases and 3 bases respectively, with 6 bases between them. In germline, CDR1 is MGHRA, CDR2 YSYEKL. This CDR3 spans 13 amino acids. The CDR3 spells CASSQDPNYEQYF. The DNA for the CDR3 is TGCGCCAGCAGCCAAGATCCGAACTACGAGCAGTACTTC.

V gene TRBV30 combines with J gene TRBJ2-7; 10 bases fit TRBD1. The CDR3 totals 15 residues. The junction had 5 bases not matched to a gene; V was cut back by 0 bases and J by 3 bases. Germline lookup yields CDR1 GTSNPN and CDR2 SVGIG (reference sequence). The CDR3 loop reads CAWSVRDRGIYEQYF. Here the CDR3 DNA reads TGTGCCTGGAGTGTAAGGGACAGGGGTATCTACGAGCAGTACTTC.

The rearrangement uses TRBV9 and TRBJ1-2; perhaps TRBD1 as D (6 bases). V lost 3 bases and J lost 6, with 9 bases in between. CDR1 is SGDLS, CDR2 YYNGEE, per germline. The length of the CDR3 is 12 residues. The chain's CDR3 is CASSAGHDGYTF. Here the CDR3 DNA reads TGTGCCAGCAGCGCGGGACACGATGGCTACACCTTC.

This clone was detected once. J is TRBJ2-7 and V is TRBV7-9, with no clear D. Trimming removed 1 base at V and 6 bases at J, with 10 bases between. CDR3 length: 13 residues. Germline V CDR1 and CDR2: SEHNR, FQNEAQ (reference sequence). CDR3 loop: CASSLESTGEQYF. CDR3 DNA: TGTGCCAGCAGCTTAGAGTCCACCGGCGAGCAGTACTTC.

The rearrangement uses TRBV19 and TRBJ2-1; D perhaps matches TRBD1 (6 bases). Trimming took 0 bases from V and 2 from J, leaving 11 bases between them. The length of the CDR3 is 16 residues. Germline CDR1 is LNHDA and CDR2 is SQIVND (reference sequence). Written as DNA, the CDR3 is TGTGCCAGTAGTATAGATCCCGGACAGACCTACAATGAGCAGTTCTTC. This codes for CASSIDPGQTYNEQFF.

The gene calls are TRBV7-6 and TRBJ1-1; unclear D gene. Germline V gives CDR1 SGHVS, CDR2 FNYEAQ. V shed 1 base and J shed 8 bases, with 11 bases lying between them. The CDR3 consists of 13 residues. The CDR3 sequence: CASSLEDRTEAFF. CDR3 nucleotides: TGTGCCAGCAGCTTAGAAGACCGCACCGAAGCTTTCTTT.

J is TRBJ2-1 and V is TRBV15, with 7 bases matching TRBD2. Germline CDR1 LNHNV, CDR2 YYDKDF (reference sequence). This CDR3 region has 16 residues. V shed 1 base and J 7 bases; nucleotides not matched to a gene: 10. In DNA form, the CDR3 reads TGTGCCACCAGCAGAGGGCAGGCGGGAGAGTCAAATGAGCAGTTCTTC. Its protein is CATSRGQAGESNEQFF.

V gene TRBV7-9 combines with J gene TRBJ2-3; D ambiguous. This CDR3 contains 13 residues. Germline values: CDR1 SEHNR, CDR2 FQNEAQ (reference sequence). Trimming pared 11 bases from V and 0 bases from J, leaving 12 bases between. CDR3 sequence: CAYAGSSTDTQYF. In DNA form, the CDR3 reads TGTGCCTATGCCGGGTCTAGCACAGATACGCAGTATTTT.

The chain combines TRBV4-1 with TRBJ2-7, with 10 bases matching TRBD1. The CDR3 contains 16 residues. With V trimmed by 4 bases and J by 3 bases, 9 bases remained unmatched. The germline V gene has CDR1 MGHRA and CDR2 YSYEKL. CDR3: CASSPRDGQGVYEQYF. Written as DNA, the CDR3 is TGCGCCAGCAGCCCCAGAGACGGACAGGGGGTCTACGAGCAGTACTTC.

CDR3 residues: CASSYGRGSENTEAFF. CDR3 coding DNA: TGTGCCAGCAGCTATGGCAGGGGGTCCGAGAACACTGAAGCTTTCTTT. The chain carries TRBV11-3 and TRBJ1-1; TRBD1 matches 7 bases. The CDR3 contains 16 residues. CDR1 is SGHNT, CDR2 YENEEA, per germline. V was clipped by 4 bases and J by 1 base; unmatched bases: 9.

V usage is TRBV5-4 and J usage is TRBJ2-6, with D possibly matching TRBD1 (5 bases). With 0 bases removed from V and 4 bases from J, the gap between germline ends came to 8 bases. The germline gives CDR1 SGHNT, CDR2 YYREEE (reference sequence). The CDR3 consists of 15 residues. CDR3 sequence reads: CASSLEGVGANVLTF. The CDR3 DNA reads TGTGCCAGCAGCTTGGAAGGGGTCGGGGCCAACGTCCTGACTTTC.

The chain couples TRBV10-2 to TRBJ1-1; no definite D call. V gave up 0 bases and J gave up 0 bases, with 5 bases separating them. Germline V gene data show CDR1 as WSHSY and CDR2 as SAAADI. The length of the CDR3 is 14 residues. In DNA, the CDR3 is TGCGCCAGCAGTGAGTCGAATCTGAACACTGAAGCTTTCTTT. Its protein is CASSESNLNTEAFF.

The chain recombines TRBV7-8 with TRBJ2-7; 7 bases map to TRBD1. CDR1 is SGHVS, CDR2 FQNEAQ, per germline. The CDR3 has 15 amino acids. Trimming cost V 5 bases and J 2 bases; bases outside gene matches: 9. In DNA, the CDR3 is TGTGCCAGCAGCGAGAGGACAGGTATTACCTACGAGCAGTACTTC. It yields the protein CASSERTGITYEQYF.

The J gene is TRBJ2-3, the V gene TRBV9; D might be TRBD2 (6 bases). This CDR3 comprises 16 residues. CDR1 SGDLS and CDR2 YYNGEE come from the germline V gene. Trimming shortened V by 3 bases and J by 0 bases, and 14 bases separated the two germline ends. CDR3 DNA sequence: TGTGCCAGCAGCGCCCTTTCCCTAGCGAGCACAGATACGCAGTATTTT. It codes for CASSALSLASTDTQYF.

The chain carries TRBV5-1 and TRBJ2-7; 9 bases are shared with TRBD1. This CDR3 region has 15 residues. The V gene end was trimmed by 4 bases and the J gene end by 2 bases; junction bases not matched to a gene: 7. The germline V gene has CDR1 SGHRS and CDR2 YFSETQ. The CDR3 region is CASSTHWTGAYEQYF. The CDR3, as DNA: TGCGCCAGCAGCACTCATTGGACAGGGGCCTACGAGCAGTACTTC.

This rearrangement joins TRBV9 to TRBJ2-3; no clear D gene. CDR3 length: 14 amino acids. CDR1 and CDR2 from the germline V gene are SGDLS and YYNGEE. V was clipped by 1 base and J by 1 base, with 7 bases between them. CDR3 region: CASSVTERTDTQYF. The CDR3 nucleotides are TGTGCCAGCAGCGTAACGGAACGCACAGATACGCAGTATTTT.